Below are 11 T cell receptor beta chains sequenced from a single sample in a study of regulatory T cells in long-lasting Graves disease. Described time point: newly diagnosed GD, antithyroid drugs for less than 3 months. PBMCs were the source of the RNA used for TCR sequencing. Building the TCR beta libraries relied on iRepertoire HTBI primers, and CDR3 regions underwent Arm-PCR. MiXCR, run by TCRdb on the multiplex PCR reads, gives a single entry per CDR3 protein. Counted here are 400,000 to 500,000 distinct CDR3 sequences, roughly 17% occurring once; the ten biggest clones make up 20% to 25%. These data are also associated with another study on T cells in Graves' hyperthyroidism and ophthalmopathy.

The source was peripheral blood mononuclear cells (PBMCs), collected at new diagnosis, from a patient treated with antithyroid drugs. Receptors originate from a woman in her late teens or twenties with Graves disease.

This clonotype has a handful of counts. The CDR3 reads CASSQGVAGQGNSPLHF. Here the CDR3 DNA reads TGTGCCAGCAGCCAGGGAGTGGCCGGACAGGGGAACTCACCCCTCCACTTT. The gene calls are TRBV3-1 and TRBJ1-6; TRBD1 matches at 9 bases. The V gene end was trimmed by 3 bases and the J gene end by 10 bases; junction bases not matched to a gene: 13. CDR1 is LGHDT, CDR2 YNNKEL, per germline (reference sequence). The CDR3 length is 17 residues.

V is TRBV18 and J is TRBJ2-5, with 12 bases aligning to TRBD1. V dropped 0 bases and J dropped 4; count of bases not matched to a gene: 0. In germline, CDR1 is KGHSH, CDR2 LQKENI. There are 15 residues in the CDR3. Here the CDR3 reads CASSPPGQGAETQYF. CDR3 nucleotide sequence: TGTGCCAGCTCACCACCGGGACAGGGGGCAGAGACCCAGTACTTC.

The V and J genes are TRBV20-1 and TRBJ2-4, with 12 bases matching TRBD2. Germline CDR1 is DFQATT and CDR2 is SNEGSKA (reference sequence). V gave up 6 bases and J gave up 0 bases; unmatched junction bases: 12. The CDR3 is 18 residues long. This chain's CDR3 is CSALLAGGTILAKNIQYF. The DNA for the CDR3 is TGCAGTGCCCTACTAGCGGGAGGTACCATCCTAGCCAAAAACATTCAGTACTTC.

The chain has TRBV20-1 and TRBJ1-4; D is ambiguous. The CDR3 sequence is 12 residues long. V lost 3 bases, J lost 2 bases, and 4 bases lay in between. CDR1 is DFQATT, CDR2 SNEGSKA, per germline (reference sequence). DNA for the CDR3: TGCAGTGCTAGGGTCACTAATGAAAAACTGTTTTTT. Its protein product is CSARVTNEKLFF.

For this clonotype: A much larger clone differs by one base, so this may be a read error. The chain joins TRBV20-1 to TRBJ1-4; TRBD1 matches 9 bases. This CDR3 contains 16 residues. Germline V gives CDR1 DFQATT, CDR2 SNEGSKA (reference sequence). Trimming took 1 base from V and 7 from J; bases not matched to a gene: 10. CDR3 coding DNA: TGCAGTGCTAGAGGCCTACAGGGGGCGCCGGGTGAAAAACTGTTTTTT. Its translation: CSARGLQGAPGEKLFF.

This chain links TRBV6-5 with TRBJ2-1, with 10 bases that match TRBD1. Looked up from germline, CDR1 is MNHEY and CDR2 is SVGAGI. CDR3 length: 16 residues. With 2 bases clipped from V and 7 bases from J, the junction kept 8 bases outside the gene matches. The CDR3, as DNA: TGTGCCAGCAGTTACGGGACAGGGGTCTCTAGGAATGAGCAGTTCTTC. Translating gives CASSYGTGVSRNEQFF.

This clonotype appeared many times. CDR3 sequence: CASRAQGASGELFF. For the CDR3, the DNA is TGTGCCAGCAGGGCGCAGGGGGCGAGCGGGGAGCTGTTTTTT. The chain links TRBV28 to TRBJ2-2; 8 bases are shared with TRBD1. CDR1 and CDR2 (germline): MDHEN, SYDVKM. The V and J ends lost 6 bases and 7 bases, in that order; junction bases with no gene match: 7. The length of the CDR3 is 14 residues.

J is TRBJ1-2 and V is TRBV4-3, with 9 positions matching TRBD1. Per the germline V gene, CDR1 is LGHNA and CDR2 is YSLEER. This CDR3 has 17 residues. V gave up 0 bases and J gave up 8 bases; unmatched junction bases: 13. For the CDR3, the DNA is TGCGCCAGCAGCCAAGATGTGGTTTACAGGGGGCCTCAGGGCTACACCTTC. Protein sequence: CASSQDVVYRGPQGYTF.

In this sample, this clonotype turned up many times. V usage is TRBV12-3 or TRBV12-4 and J usage is TRBJ2-5; D gene unclear. V dropped 3 bases and J dropped 4 bases, with 9 bases sitting between them. The CDR3 runs to 13 residues. CDR3 loop: CASSLFRRETQYF. The CDR3 region has the DNA TGTGCCAGCAGTTTGTTTAGGCGAGAGACCCAGTACTTC.

This clonotype was observed many times. This rearrangement joins TRBV28 to TRBJ2-1, with D possibly being TRBD2 (5 bases). The CDR3 extends over 15 amino acids. Germline CDR1 reads MDHEN; CDR2 reads SYDVKM. Trimming took 1 base from V and 6 from J, leaving 13 bases between them. CDR3 in amino acids: CASSLYLASGNEQFF. The CDR3 DNA is TGTGCCAGCAGTTTATATCTAGCCTCGGGCAATGAGCAGTTCTTC.

The CDR3 is CASSQLAGGTQETQYF. The CDR3 DNA reads TGTGCCAGCAGCCAACTAGCGGGAGGTACCCAAGAGACCCAGTACTTC. The V gene is TRBV4-2, the J gene TRBJ2-5, with 11 bases lining up with TRBD2. V shed 2 bases and J 1 base; nucleotides not matched to a gene: 3. CDR3 size: 16 residues. In germline, CDR1 is LGHNA, CDR2 YNFKEQ.